These 25 T cell receptor beta chains were sequenced from one sample in a study of blood T cell repertoires in COVID-19. Data came from immunoSEQ multiplex PCR; TCRdb stores just in-frame clones and leaves some out. The sample holds over 120,000 clones, 77% seen once. The sample comprised peripheral blood. The receptors shown here come from a woman in her forties or fifties with active or convalescent COVID-19.

In this sample, this clone turned up once. V and J are TRBV10-3 and TRBJ2-1; TRBD2 matches 14 bases. The junction had 8 bases not matched to a gene; V was cut back by 3 bases and J by 7 bases. The length of the CDR3 is 17 residues. Looked up from germline, CDR1 is ENHRY and CDR2 is SYGVKD. CDR3 nucleotide sequence: TGTGCCATCAGTGACCCGGGACTAGCGGGAGTGGGTAATGAGCAGTTCTTC. The encoded protein is CAISDPGLAGVGNEQFF.

V is TRBV20-1 and J is TRBJ2-1; no firm D call. There are 11 residues in the CDR3. In germline, CDR1 is DFQATT, CDR2 SNEGSKA (reference sequence). The V end was cut by 5 bases, the J end by 7 bases, with 9 bases between. CDR3 nucleotide sequence: TGCAGTGCTGCCCTATGGAATGAGCAGTTCTTC. Encoded protein: CSAALWNEQFF.

The chain links TRBV19 to TRBJ2-7; D perhaps matches TRBD2 (6 bases). The V and J ends lost 5 bases and 7 bases respectively, with 18 bases between them. The CDR3 has 14 amino acids. Germline V gene data show CDR1 as LNHDA and CDR2 as SQIVND (reference sequence). The CDR3 DNA follows: TGTGCCAGTAGTGTATCGGGGGTCTTGGGGGAGCAGTACTTC. It is translated as CASSVSGVLGEQYF. The full variable domain, rest sourced from reference TRBV19 and TRBJ2-7, is DGGITQSPKYLFRKEGQNVTLSCEQNLNHDAMYWYRQDPGQGLRLIYYSQIVNDFQKGDIAEGYSVSREKKESFPLTVTSAQKNPTAFYLCASSVSGVLGEQYFGPGTRLTVT.

This clone was detected only a few times. The gene calls are TRBV2 and TRBJ1-5; the D gene is possibly TRBD1 (6 bases). CDR1 SNHLY and CDR2 FYNNEI come from the germline V gene. CDR3 length equals 14 residues. The germline V and J ends were trimmed by 4 bases and 0 bases, with 7 bases remaining between them. In DNA, the CDR3 is TGTGCCAGCAGTGTAGGGGGTAGCAATCAGCCCCAGCATTTT. It translates to CASSVGGSNQPQHF. The variable domain in full, completed from reference TRBV2 and TRBJ1-5, reads EPEVTQTPSHQVTQMGQEVILRCVPISNHLYFYWYRQILGQKVEFLVSFYNNEISEKSEIFDDQFSVERPDGSNFTLKIRSTKLEDSAMYFCASSVGGSNQPQHFGDGTRLSIL.

This chain uses TRBV9 with TRBJ2-1, with 7 bases identical to TRBD2. J gave up 8 bases and V 0 bases, and 11 bases lay outside the gene matches. CDR1 and CDR2 (germline): SGDLS, YYNGEE. The CDR3 runs to 16 residues. CDR3 region: CASSVGREASSHEQFF. Here the CDR3 DNA reads TGTGCCAGCAGCGTAGGTCGGGAGGCCTCCTCGCATGAGCAGTTCTTC.

This chain connects TRBV28 to TRBJ1-6; 9 nucleotides match TRBD1. Germline assignment: CDR1 MDHEN and CDR2 SYDVKM. V dropped 6 bases and J dropped 7; count of bases not matched to a gene: 7. The CDR3 spans 15 residues. For the CDR3, the DNA is TGTGCCAGCAGCCCTTTCGGGACAGGGAATTCACCCCTCCACTTT. It translates to CASSPFGTGNSPLHF.

V and J are TRBV2 and TRBJ2-3, with 9 bases aligning to TRBD1. The CDR3 covers 15 residues. After removal of 6 bases from V and 0 bases from J, the junction contained 4 bases not matched to a gene. Germline CDR1 reads SNHLY; CDR2 reads FYNNEI. Here the CDR3 DNA reads TGTGCCAGCAGACCCGACAGGGGGAGCACAGATACGCAGTATTTT. Translated: CASRPDRGSTDTQYF.

The CDR3 loop reads CASSQGLASTDTQYF. For the CDR3, the DNA is TGCGCCAGCAGCCAAGGACTAGCGAGCACAGATACGCAGTATTTT. The chain is built from TRBV4-3 and TRBJ2-3, with 8 bases identical to TRBD2. J lost 0 bases, V lost 1 base, and 0 bases had no gene match. CDR1 is LGHNA and CDR2 is YSLEER in the germline V gene. The CDR3 sequence is 15 residues long.

This clone was seen a single time. The chain carries TRBV30 and TRBJ1-2; 7 nucleotides align to TRBD1. V shed 4 bases, J shed 6 bases, and the junction held 8 bases outside the gene matches. This CDR3 comprises 13 residues. Germline V CDR1 and CDR2: GTSNPN, SVGIG (reference sequence). As DNA, the CDR3 is TGTGCCTGGAATAAGGACAGGATCAATGGCTACACCTTC. Protein product: CAWNKDRINGYTF.

The J gene is TRBJ2-7, the V gene TRBV7-2, with TRBD2 matching over 10 bases. Germline CDR1 reads SGHTA; CDR2 reads FQGNSA. The CDR3 consists of 14 residues. Trimming removed 3 bases from V and 2 bases from J; junction bases left unmatched: 1. CDR3 sequence reads: CASSLGLATYEQYF. The CDR3 bases are TGTGCCAGCAGCTTGGGACTAGCGACCTACGAGCAGTACTTC. Drawing the rest from reference TRBV7-2 and TRBJ2-7, the complete variable domain is GAGVSQSPSNKVTEKGKDVELRCDPISGHTALYWYRQSLGQGLEFLIYFQGNSAPDKSGLPSDRFSAERTGGSVSTLTIQRTQQEDSAVYLCASSLGLATYEQYFGPGTRLTVT.

V is TRBV20-1 and J is TRBJ1-1; 7 bases fit TRBD1. Germline CDR1 and CDR2: DFQATT and SNEGSKA (reference sequence). The length of the CDR3 is 16 residues. Trimming at V came to 3 bases and at J to 0 bases, leaving 10 bases not matched to a gene. The CDR3: CSASMWAGGMNTEAFF. CDR3 bases: TGCAGTGCTAGTATGTGGGCAGGGGGAATGAACACTGAAGCTTTCTTT.

This chain links TRBV30 with TRBJ1-1; maybe TRBD1 (5 bases). Looked up from germline, CDR1 is GTSNPN and CDR2 is SVGIG (reference sequence). This CDR3 region has 11 residues. CDR3 coding DNA: TGTGCGCTTGACAGGAACACTGAAGCTTTCTTT. This gives the protein CALDRNTEAFF.

The chain recombines TRBV7-2 with TRBJ2-1; 8 bases map to TRBD2. Germline CDR1 and CDR2: SGHTA and FQGNSA. V shed 7 bases and J 6 bases; nucleotides not matched to a gene: 8. The length of the CDR3 is 14 residues. The CDR3 region is CASIPGGPGNEQFF. The CDR3 DNA is TGTGCCAGCATTCCGGGGGGGCCAGGCAATGAGCAGTTCTTC.

The chain has TRBV7-2 and TRBJ2-7, with 12 bases matching TRBD2. The CDR3 extends over 18 amino acids. In germline, CDR1 is SGHTA, CDR2 FQGNSA. Trimming at V came to 2 bases and at J to 1 base, leaving 9 bases not matched to a gene. For the CDR3, the DNA is TGTGCCAGCAGCTTATGGACTAGCGGGGACCAGGTTTCCTACGAGCAGTACTTC. Translation gives CASSLWTSGDQVSYEQYF.

This clone was detected a few times. The chain joins TRBV4-3 to TRBJ2-5; tentative D call: TRBD1 (5 bases). Per the germline V gene, CDR1 is LGHNA and CDR2 is YSLEER. This CDR3 has 16 residues. Trimming cost V 3 bases and J 1 base, with 15 bases left between them. In DNA form, the CDR3 reads TGCGCCAGCAGCCAGGGAAGGGGTGGGTTCCAAGAGACCCAGTACTTC. It codes for CASSQGRGGFQETQYF.

The table lists this clone with a few counts. The rearrangement links TRBV18 to TRBJ1-3; 7 nucleotides align to TRBD1. The CDR3 is 16 residues long. The V segment lost 2 bases and the J segment 1 base; nucleotides outside the gene matches: 5. Germline-derived CDR1 and CDR2 are KGHSH and LQKENI. In DNA form, the CDR3 reads TGTGCCAGCTCACCAAGACAGGGAGCGTCTGGAAACACCATATATTTT. This encodes CASSPRQGASGNTIYF.

This clone was detected only once. J is TRBJ1-1 and V is TRBV6-1; D gene uncertain. Per germline, CDR1 MNHNS and CDR2 SASEGT. This CDR3 is built from 12 residues. Trimming took off 2 bases at V and 11 bases at J, with 12 bases between the two ends. CDR3 in DNA: TGTGCCAGCAGTGAATTTAGCCGAGGGGCTTTCTTT. The encoded protein is CASSEFSRGAFF.

The V call is TRBV11-2, the J call TRBJ2-5; 9 positions agree with TRBD1. The CDR3 spans 18 residues. CDR1 and CDR2 (germline): SGHAT, FQNNGV. Unmatched junction bases numbered 14, after V lost 4 bases and J lost 2 bases. The CDR3: CASSSGQGMRKWQETQYF. CDR3 coding DNA: TGTGCCAGCAGCTCCGGACAGGGGATGCGAAAATGGCAAGAGACCCAGTACTTC.

The rearrangement links TRBV28 to TRBJ2-1, with a possible D match to TRBD2 (6 bases). The CDR3 sequence is 17 residues long. Trimming removed 3 bases from V and 3 bases from J, with 18 bases in between. Germline V CDR1 and CDR2: MDHEN, SYDVKM. The CDR3 DNA sequence: TGTGCCAGCAGTTTTATCGGGGGAGAGCCGTACTACAATGAGCAGTTCTTC. Its protein is CASSFIGGEPYYNEQFF.

The J gene is TRBJ1-4, the V gene TRBV5-8, with D maybe TRBD1 (6 bases). This CDR3 region has 15 residues. Between the trimmed V and J ends, which lost 4 bases and 3 bases, there was a span of 13 bases. In germline, CDR1 is SGHTS, CDR2 YDEGEE. CDR3 nucleotide sequence: TGTGCCAGCAGCCCATACAGGGAAGCTAATGAAAAACTGTTTTTT. The encoded protein is CASSPYREANEKLFF.

V gene TRBV11-2 combines with J gene TRBJ2-3; D is uncertain. The CDR3 spans 15 residues. The V gene's germline CDR1 is SGHAT and CDR2 FQNNGV. V lost 3 bases and J 0 bases, leaving 10 bases between the germline ends. The CDR3 protein is CASSFNRGSTDTQYF. CDR3 DNA: TGTGCCAGCAGCTTCAATAGAGGTAGCACAGATACGCAGTATTTT.

On this clone: The same CDR3 is also encoded by other DNA sequences in this sample. The rearrangement joins TRBV9 to TRBJ2-7; 10 nucleotides align to TRBD2. The ends lost 0 bases at V and 5 bases at J; junction bases unmatched: 5. Germline-derived CDR1 and CDR2 are SGDLS and YYNGEE. The CDR3 is 15 residues long. The CDR3 coding sequence is TGTGCCAGCAGCGTAGGAGGGCTAGCGGGAGACGAGCAGTACTTC. Translating it yields CASSVGGLAGDEQYF.

This chain joins TRBV11-1 and TRBJ1-3, with unresolved D. CDR3 length: 14 residues. CDR1 and CDR2 from the germline V gene are SGHAT and FQDESV (reference sequence). V was pared by 5 bases and J by 3 bases, with 11 bases between. CDR3 DNA: TGTGCCAGCAGCCCGACGCGGTATGGAAACACCATATATTTT. The encoded protein is CASSPTRYGNTIYF.

This clone was seen a single time. The V gene is TRBV19, the J gene TRBJ1-4; D is possibly TRBD1 (5 bases). In germline, CDR1 is LNHDA, CDR2 SQIVND (reference sequence). CDR3 length: 13 residues. V lost 4 bases and J lost 7, with 10 bases in between. CDR3 DNA sequence: TGTGCCAGTAGTACAGGGAACGGTGAAAAACTGTTTTTT. This translates into CASSTGNGEKLFF. Drawing the rest from reference TRBV19 and TRBJ1-4, the complete variable domain is DGGITQSPKYLFRKEGQNVTLSCEQNLNHDAMYWYRQDPGQGLRLIYYSQIVNDFQKGDIAEGYSVSREKKESFPLTVTSAQKNPTAFYLCASSTGNGEKLFFGSGTQLSVL.

V usage is TRBV19 and J usage is TRBJ2-1; D is possibly TRBD2 (5 bases). The ends were cut back, 6 bases at V and 5 bases at J, with 11 bases in the middle. The CDR3 is 13 amino acids. Germline V gene lookup returns CDR1 LNHDA and CDR2 SQIVND (reference sequence). The CDR3 DNA sequence: TGTGCCAGTAGGATGAGGGCCGACAATGAGCAGTTCTTC. Translated: CASRMRADNEQFF.